This T cell receptor beta chain was identified during a study of cytomegalovirus exposure and HLA in healthy donors. About the study: Findings of an earlier analysis included 117 million unique TCR beta sequences from roughly 180 million T cells. Early released data had tens of millions of unique TCRs, all coming from HLA-typed donors.

60 Vbeta and 13 Jbeta primers were used in PCR. Method: immunoSEQ multiplex PCR; TCRdb's copy keeps in-frame clones and lacks some. Seen here are about 200,000 clones, approximately 78% observed once, and the top ten hold about 1.7%. Study results and limitations: Through in vitro validation, a few CMV-associated chains were shown to be specific for CMV antigens. Rare TCR sequences dominated, though some public TCRs recurred in many donors.

On this clone itself: The antigen is not known.

The sequence was collected from a woman younger than 30 in good health and CMV-seronegative. The sequencing input was PBMCs.

For the CDR3, the DNA is TGTGCCTGGATGGGAGCTGGACAGAGGCAGTTCTTC. This translates into CAWMGAGQRQFF. This chain connects TRBV30 to TRBJ2-1; perhaps TRBD1 as D (6 bases). Between the trimmed V and J ends, which lost 4 bases and 12 bases, there was a span of 16 bases. The CDR3 has 12 amino acids. CDR1 is GTSNPN and CDR2 is SVGIG in the germline V gene (reference sequence).